This T cell receptor beta chain was sequenced during a study of T cell responses to AZD1222 COVID-19 vaccine. Study results and caveats: In all cases, repertoires were sampled only after the peak T cell response. Only 5 or 6 AZD1222 recipients were seropositive at baseline.

This clone was seen once. The target antigen is unknown. The length of the CDR3 is 14 residues. Deletions cut 3 bases from V and 1 base from J, with 8 bases between. Germline V gene lookup returns CDR1 MDHEN and CDR2 SYDVKM. Generated by immunoSEQ multiplex PCR, the TCRdb table keeps only in-frame clones and is missing some. The table lists approximately 83,000 clones, 75% to 95% of them singletons. Specimen: peripheral blood, collected on day 0 of MenACWY control vaccination. J is TRBJ2-3 and V is TRBV28, with unresolved D. This TCR came from an adult in good health. The CDR3 sequence: CASSFLSGTDTQYF. The CDR3 DNA sequence: TGTGCCAGCAGTTTTCTGAGCGGCACAGATACGCAGTATTTT. The full variable domain, in which reference TRBV28 and TRBJ2-3 provide the parts outside the CDR3, is DVKVTQSSRYLVKRTGEKVFLECVQDMDHENMFWYRQDPGLGLRLIYFSYDVKMKEKGDIPEGYSVSREKKERFSLILESASTNQTSMYLCASSFLSGTDTQYFGPGTRLTVL.